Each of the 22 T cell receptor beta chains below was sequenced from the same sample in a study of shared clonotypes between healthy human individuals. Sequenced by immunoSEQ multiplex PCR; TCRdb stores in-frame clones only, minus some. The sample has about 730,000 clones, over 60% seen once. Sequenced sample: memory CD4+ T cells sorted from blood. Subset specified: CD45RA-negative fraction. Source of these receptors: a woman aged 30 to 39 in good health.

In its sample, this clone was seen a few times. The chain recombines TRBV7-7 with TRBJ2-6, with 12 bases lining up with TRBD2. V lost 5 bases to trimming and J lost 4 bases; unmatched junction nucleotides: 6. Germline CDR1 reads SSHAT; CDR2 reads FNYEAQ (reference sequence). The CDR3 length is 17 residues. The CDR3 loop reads CASSPLAGGLGANVLTF. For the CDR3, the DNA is TGTGCCAGCAGCCCTCTAGCGGGAGGGCTCGGGGCCAACGTCCTGACTTTC.

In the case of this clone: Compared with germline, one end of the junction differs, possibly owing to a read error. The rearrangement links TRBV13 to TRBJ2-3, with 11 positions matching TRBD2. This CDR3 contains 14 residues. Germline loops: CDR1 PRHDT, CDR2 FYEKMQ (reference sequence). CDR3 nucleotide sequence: TGTGCCAGCAGATTGGGACTAGCGGCCCTACGCTTGAATTTT. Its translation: CASRLGLAALRLNF.

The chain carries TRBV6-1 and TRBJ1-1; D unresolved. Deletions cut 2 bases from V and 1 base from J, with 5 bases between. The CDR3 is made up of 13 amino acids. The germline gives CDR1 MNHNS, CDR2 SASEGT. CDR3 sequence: CASSEYPNTEAFF. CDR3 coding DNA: TGTGCCAGCAGTGAATACCCGAACACTGAAGCTTTCTTT.

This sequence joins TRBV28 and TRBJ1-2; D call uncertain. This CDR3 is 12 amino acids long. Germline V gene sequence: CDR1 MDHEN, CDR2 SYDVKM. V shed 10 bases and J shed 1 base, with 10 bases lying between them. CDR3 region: CATFILNYGYTF. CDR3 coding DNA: TGTGCCACGTTCATCCTTAACTATGGCTACACCTTC.

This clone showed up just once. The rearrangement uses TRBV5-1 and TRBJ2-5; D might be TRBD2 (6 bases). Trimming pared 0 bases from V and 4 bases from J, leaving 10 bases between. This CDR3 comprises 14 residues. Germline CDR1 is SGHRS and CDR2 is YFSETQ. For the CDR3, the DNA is TGCGCCAGCAGCTTGGGTGGGGGAGGAGAGACCCAGTACTTC. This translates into CASSLGGGGETQYF.

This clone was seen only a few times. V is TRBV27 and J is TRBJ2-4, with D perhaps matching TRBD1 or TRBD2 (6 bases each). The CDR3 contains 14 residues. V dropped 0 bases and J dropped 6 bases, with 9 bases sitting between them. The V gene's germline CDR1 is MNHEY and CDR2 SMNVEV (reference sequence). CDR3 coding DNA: TGTGCCAGCAGTTTATCAGGGGGAGGAAACATTCAGTACTTC. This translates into CASSLSGGGNIQYF.

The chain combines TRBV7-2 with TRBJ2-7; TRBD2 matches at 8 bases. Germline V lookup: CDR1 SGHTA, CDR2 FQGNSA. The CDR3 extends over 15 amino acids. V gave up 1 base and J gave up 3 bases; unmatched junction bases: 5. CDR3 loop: CASSLGGTRDYEQYF. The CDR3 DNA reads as TGTGCCAGCAGCTTAGGGGGGACTAGAGACTACGAGCAGTACTTC.

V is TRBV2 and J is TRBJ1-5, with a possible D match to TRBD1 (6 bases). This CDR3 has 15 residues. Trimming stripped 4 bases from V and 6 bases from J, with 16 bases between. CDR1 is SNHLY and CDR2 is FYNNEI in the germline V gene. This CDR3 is CASSVVPGVGQPQHF. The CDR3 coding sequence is TGTGCCAGCAGTGTGGTCCCAGGGGTAGGTCAGCCCCAGCATTTT.

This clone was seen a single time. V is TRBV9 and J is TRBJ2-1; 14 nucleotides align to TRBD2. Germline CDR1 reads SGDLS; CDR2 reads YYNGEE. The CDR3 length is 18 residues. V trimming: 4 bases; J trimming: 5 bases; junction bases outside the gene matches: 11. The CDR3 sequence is CASSPTVPGLAGDNEQFF. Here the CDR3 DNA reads TGTGCCAGCAGCCCCACCGTCCCGGGACTAGCGGGGGACAATGAGCAGTTCTTC.

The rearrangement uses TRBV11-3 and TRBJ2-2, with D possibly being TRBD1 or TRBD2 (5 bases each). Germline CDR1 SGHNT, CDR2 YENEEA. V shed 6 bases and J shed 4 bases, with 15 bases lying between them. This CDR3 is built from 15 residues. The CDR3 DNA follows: TGTGCCAGCAGTTACGGGACCCTCGGCACCGGGGAGCTGTTTTTT. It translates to CASSYGTLGTGELFF.

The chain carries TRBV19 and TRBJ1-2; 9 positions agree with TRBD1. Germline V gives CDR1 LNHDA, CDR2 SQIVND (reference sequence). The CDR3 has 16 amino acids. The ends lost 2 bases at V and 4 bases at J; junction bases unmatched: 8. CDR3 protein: CASSILDRGGGYGYTF. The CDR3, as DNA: TGTGCCAGTAGTATATTGGACAGGGGAGGCGGCTATGGCTACACCTTC.

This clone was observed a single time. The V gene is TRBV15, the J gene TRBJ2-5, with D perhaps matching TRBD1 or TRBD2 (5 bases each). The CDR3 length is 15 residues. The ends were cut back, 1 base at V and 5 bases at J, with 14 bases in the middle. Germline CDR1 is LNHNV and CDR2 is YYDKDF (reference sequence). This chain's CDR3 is CATSRGGSRAETQYF. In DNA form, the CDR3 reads TGTGCCACCAGCAGAGGGGGGAGTAGGGCGGAGACCCAGTACTTC.

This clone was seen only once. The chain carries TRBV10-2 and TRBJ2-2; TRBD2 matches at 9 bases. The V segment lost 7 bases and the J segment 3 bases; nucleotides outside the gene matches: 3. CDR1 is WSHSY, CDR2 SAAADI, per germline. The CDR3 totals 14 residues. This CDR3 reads CASKRLADTGELFF. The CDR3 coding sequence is TGCGCCAGCAAGAGACTAGCGGACACCGGGGAGCTGTTTTTT.

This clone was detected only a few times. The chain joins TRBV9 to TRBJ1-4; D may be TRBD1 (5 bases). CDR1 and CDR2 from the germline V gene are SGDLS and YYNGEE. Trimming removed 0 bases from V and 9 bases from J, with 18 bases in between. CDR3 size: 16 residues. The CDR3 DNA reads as TGTGCCAGCAGCGTAGACCCAACCGGGGCCGCGAAAAAACTGTTTTTT. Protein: CASSVDPTGAAKKLFF.

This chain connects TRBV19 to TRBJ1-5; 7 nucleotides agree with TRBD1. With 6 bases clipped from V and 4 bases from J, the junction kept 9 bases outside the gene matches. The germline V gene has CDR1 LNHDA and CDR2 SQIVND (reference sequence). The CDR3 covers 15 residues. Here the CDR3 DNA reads TGTGCCAGTAGCGTGACAGGGAAGAGGAATCAGCCCCAGCATTTT. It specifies CASSVTGKRNQPQHF.

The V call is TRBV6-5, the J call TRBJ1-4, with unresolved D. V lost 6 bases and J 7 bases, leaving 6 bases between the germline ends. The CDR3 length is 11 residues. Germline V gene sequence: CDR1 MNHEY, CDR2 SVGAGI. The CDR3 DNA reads TGTGCCAGCAGGGCCCGTGAAAAACTGTTTTTT. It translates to CASRAREKLFF.

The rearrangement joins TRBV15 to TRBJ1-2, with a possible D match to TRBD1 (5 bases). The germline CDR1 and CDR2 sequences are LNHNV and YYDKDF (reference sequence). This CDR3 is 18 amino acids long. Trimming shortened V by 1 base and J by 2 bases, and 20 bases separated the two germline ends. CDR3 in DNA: TGTGCCACCAGCAGAGTTCTCGGGGGATGGGGCCACAACTATGGCTACACCTTC. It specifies CATSRVLGGWGHNYGYTF.

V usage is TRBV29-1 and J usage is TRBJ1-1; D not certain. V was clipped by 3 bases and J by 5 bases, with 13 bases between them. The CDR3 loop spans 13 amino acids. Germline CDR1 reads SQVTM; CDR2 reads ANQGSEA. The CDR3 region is CSVDERVQTEAFF. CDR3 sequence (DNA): TGCAGCGTTGACGAAAGGGTTCAAACTGAAGCTTTCTTT.

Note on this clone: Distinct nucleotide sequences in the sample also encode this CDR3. CDR3 sequence reads: CASRGSNQPQHF. CDR3 coding DNA: TGTGCCAGCAGAGGCTCAAATCAGCCCCAGCATTTT. This chain joins TRBV28 and TRBJ1-5; no definite D call. V was clipped by 6 bases and J by 4 bases, with 7 bases between them. CDR3 length: 12 amino acids. The germline gives CDR1 MDHEN, CDR2 SYDVKM. The variable domain in full, with the rest retrieved from reference TRBV28 and TRBJ1-5, is DVKVTQSSRYLVKRTGEKVFLECVQDMDHENMFWYRQDPGLGLRLIYFSYDVKMKEKGDIPEGYSVSREKKERFSLILESASTNQTSMYLCASRGSNQPQHFGDGTRLSIL.

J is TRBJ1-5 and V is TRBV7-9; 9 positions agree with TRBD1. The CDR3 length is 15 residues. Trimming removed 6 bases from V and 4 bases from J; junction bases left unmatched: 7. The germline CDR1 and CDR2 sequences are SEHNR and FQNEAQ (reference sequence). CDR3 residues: CASRSGTGSNQPQHF. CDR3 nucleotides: TGTGCCAGCAGATCCGGGACAGGGAGTAATCAGCCCCAGCATTTT.

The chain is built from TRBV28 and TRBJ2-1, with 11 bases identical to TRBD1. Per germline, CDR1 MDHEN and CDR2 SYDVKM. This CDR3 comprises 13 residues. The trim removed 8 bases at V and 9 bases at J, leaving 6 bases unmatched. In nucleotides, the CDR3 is TGTGCCAGCGGTAGGGGACAGGGGGGTGAGCAGTTCTTC. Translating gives CASGRGQGGEQFF.

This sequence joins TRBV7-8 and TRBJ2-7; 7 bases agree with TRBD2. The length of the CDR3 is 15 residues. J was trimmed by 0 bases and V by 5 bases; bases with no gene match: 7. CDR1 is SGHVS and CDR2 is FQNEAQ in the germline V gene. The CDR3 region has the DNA TGTGCCAGCAGCCAAGAGCGGGGTGCCTCCTACGAGCAGTACTTC. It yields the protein CASSQERGASYEQYF.